Listed below are T cell receptor beta chains from one sample, sequenced in a study of identical twins. MiXCR, run by TCRdb on the 5' RACE reads, gives a single entry per CDR3 protein. The sample carries some 900,000 distinct CDR3 sequences, 9% to 15% recorded once. These data are also associated with another study on yellow fever vaccine responses in identical twins.

Sample: PBMCs. The receptors were gathered from a woman younger than 30 in good health. Both conserved end residues are part of each CDR3. A D gene is named only where the DNA matches it firmly. Some rows have no size entry. The others give once, few or many, or a class for an expanded clone.

d_call | clone_size | j_call | v_call | cdr3_length | cdr3_nt | cdr3_aa
- | few | TRBJ2-1 | TRBV3-1 | 16 | TGTGCCAGCAGCAAATTAGCGGCAACCTTCTACAATGAGCAGTTCTTC | CASSKLAATFYNEQFF
- | - | TRBJ1-5 | TRBV5-1 | 15 | TGCGCCAGCAGCCTAGGACCTCGAAGCAATCAGCCCCAGCATTTT | CASSLGPRSNQPQHF
- | many | TRBJ1-5 | TRBV6-5 | 14 | TGTGCCAGCAGTTACTCTACAGGGACCCAGCCCCAGCATTTT | CASSYSTGTQPQHF
- | many | TRBJ1-5 | TRBV12-3/TRBV12-4 | 13 | TGTGCCAGCAGTGGGTATAGCAATCAGCCCCAGCATTTT | CASSGYSNQPQHF
TRBD2 | - | TRBJ2-1 | TRBV24-1 | 17 | TGTGCCACCTCCGGGAGGTCTTTCGATGGCGGAATCCATGAGCAGTTCTTC | CATSGRSFDGGIHEQFF
- | few | TRBJ1-5 | TRBV12-3/TRBV12-4 | 13 | TGTGCCAGCAAAGGGCTCGGCAATCAGCCCCAGCATTTT | CASKGLGNQPQHF
- | few | TRBJ2-6 | TRBV27 | 17 | TGTGCCAGCAGTCTATATGGGGGGGCTTCTGGGGCCAACGTCCTGACTTTC | CASSLYGGASGANVLTF
- | many | TRBJ2-7 | TRBV12-3/TRBV12-4 | 14 | TGTGCCAGCAGTCCCAAAGCCCGCCAGTACGAGCAGTACTTC | CASSPKARQYEQYF
- | - | TRBJ2-7 | TRBV25-1 | 12 | TGTGCCAGCAGGTTGAGGGGCGGGGAGCAGTACTTC | CASRLRGGEQYF
- | many | TRBJ1-1 | TRBV9 | 13 | TGTGCCAGCAGCGTACTCCCGAACACTGAAGCTTTCTTT | CASSVLPNTEAFF
- | few | TRBJ2-7 | TRBV7-8 | 16 | TGTGCCAGCAGCTCGAAAAGGGTGGCACTACCTTACGAGCAGTACTTC | CASSSKRVALPYEQYF
TRBD1 | few | TRBJ2-7 | TRBV27 | 15 | TGTGCCAGCGGATTATCCGGGACAGGGTCCTACGAGCAGTACTTC | CASGLSGTGSYEQYF
- | once | TRBJ2-1 | TRBV6-6 | 12 | TGTGCCAGCAGTCCCCCTAAGCGTGAGCAGTTCTTC | CASSPPKREQFF
TRBD1 | - | TRBJ1-5 | TRBV20-1 | 15 | TGCAGTGCTAGGAGGGACAGTAATAGCAATCAGCCCCAGCATTTT | CSARRDSNSNQPQHF
- | few | TRBJ1-1 | TRBV25-1 | 16 | TGTGCCAGCAGTGAATATGGTTGGACTACGAACACTGAAGCTTTCTTT | CASSEYGWTTNTEAFF
TRBD2 | - | TRBJ2-1 | TRBV6-1 | 13 | TGTGCCGGGGGACTAGCGGGGAACAATGAGCAGTTCTTC | CAGGLAGNNEQFF
TRBD2 | - | TRBJ2-1 | TRBV5-1 | 16 | TGCGCCAGCAGCTCCAGCACTTATCGGGGGGGCAATGAGCAGTTCTTC | CASSSSTYRGGNEQFF
TRBD2 | - | TRBJ2-3 | TRBV29-1 | 13 | TGCAGCGTCGAGACTAGCGCCACAGATACGCAGTATTTT | CSVETSATDTQYF
TRBD2 | many | TRBJ2-1 | TRBV5-1 | 18 | TGCGCCAGCAGCTTTGTGGGTAGCGGGAGTTCGCGCTACAATGAGCAGTTCTTC | CASSFVGSGSSRYNEQFF
- | few | TRBJ2-1 | TRBV28 | 11 | TGTGCCAGCAGTACCCGGTTTGAGCAGTTCTTC | CASSTRFEQFF
TRBD2 | - | TRBJ2-5 | TRBV9 | 17 | TGTGCCAGCAGCGAGACCGGGACTAGCGGGAGTAGGGAGACCCAGTACTTC | CASSETGTSGSRETQYF
- | many | TRBJ2-1 | TRBV5-6 | 16 | TGTGCCAGCAGCTTTTACCGGAGGGGGGCCAGAAATGAGCAGTTCTTC | CASSFYRRGARNEQFF
- | few | TRBJ1-1 | TRBV5-1 | 16 | TGCGCCAGCAGCTTGGCCAGCACAGGGTGGGGCACTGAAGCTTTCTTT | CASSLASTGWGTEAFF
- | few | TRBJ1-1 | TRBV6-5 | 15 | TGTGCCAGCAGTTATCGAGGGGGGAGGAACACTGAAGCTTTCTTT | CASSYRGGRNTEAFF
- | few | TRBJ1-3 | TRBV11-2 | 16 | TGTGCCAGCAGCTTGCAAACAGGCCTTATTGGAAACACCATATATTTT | CASSLQTGLIGNTIYF
TRBD1 | - | TRBJ1-3 | TRBV7-6 | 14 | TGTGCCAGCAGCTTCGACAGGGGTGGAAACACCATATATTTT | CASSFDRGGNTIYF
TRBD1 | few | TRBJ2-7 | TRBV20-1 | 16 | TGCAGTGCTAGAGCTCCGGGACAGGGGGCGGTTAACGAGCAGTACTTC | CSARAPGQGAVNEQYF